This T cell receptor beta chain was identified in a study of CD8 T cells in ankylosing spondylitis. TCRdb re-derived calls from the 5' RACE reads in MiXCR, one entry per CDR3 protein. The sample holds under 150,000 distinct CDR3 sequences, 11% seen once. Trimming shortened V by 5 bases and J by 7 bases, and 21 bases separated the two germline ends. This CDR3 contains 16 residues. From germline, CDR1 is LNHDA and CDR2 SQIVND (reference sequence). V gene TRBV19 combines with J gene TRBJ2-1; possibly TRBD1 for D (5 bases). This clonotype was sampled from a female donor with ankylosing spondylitis or in good health (not recorded which). Material for sequencing was blood, either unsorted or a sorted T cell fraction (not recorded which). DNA of the CDR3: TGTGCCAGTAGTCCCACGGCAGGGCGGAATCGTAATGAGCAGTTCTTC. Encoded protein: CASSPTAGRNRNEQFF.